The source of this T cell receptor (beta chain) is a study of response to subunit inactivated influenza vaccine. A remark on this clonotype: Its target is not known.

Broader study findings: Authors suggested few new T cells are recruited by each seasonal influenza vaccination.

TCRdb called the RT-PCR reads again in MiXCR, with one record for every CDR3 protein. The table has over 450,000 distinct CDR3 sequences, around 13% seen once. Trimming left V 1 base short and J 5 bases short, with 7 bases between. This CDR3 comprises 14 residues. In germline, CDR1 is SGDLS, CDR2 YYNGEE. This receptor was obtained from a man aged 45 to 65 who received an inactivated influenza vaccine. The chain carries TRBV9 and TRBJ2-6; D unclear. Sequenced here: PBMCs from blood, sampled more than 35 days after vaccination. The CDR3 nucleotides read TGTGCCAGCAGCGTACCAGCGAGGGCCAACGTCCTGACTTTC. Amino acids: CASSVPARANVLTF.